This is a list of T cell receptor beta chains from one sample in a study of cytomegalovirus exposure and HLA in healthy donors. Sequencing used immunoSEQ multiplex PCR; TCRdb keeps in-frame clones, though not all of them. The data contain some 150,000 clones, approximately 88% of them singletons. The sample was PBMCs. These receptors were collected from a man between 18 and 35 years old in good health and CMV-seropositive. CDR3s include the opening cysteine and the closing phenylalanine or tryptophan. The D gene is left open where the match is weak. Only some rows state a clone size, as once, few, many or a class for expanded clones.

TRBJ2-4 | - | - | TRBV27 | TGTGCCAGCAGTTTTGGGGGGGCCCGAGGAAACATTCAGTACTTC | CASSFGGARGNIQYF
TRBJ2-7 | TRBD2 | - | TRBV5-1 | TGCGCCAGCAGCTTGGCAGCTAGCGGAACCTACGAGCAGTACTTC | CASSLAASGTYEQYF
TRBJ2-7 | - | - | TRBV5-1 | TGCGCCAGCAGCTTAACGTGGGGGGAAGCCTACGAGCAGTACTTC | CASSLTWGEAYEQYF
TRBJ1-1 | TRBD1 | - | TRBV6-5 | TGTGCCAGCAGCCTGGGACAGGGGAACACTGAAGCTTTCTTT | CASSLGQGNTEAFF
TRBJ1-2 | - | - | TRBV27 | TGTGCCAGCAGTGCAAAAGGCGGGGCCCAACCCTATGGCTACACCTTC | CASSAKGGAQPYGYTF
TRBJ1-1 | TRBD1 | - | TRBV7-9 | TGTGCCAGCAGCTTAGGGGGACAGGTCCAGGAAGCTTTCTTT | CASSLGGQVQEAFF
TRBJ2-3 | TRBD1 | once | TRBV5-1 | TGCGCCAGCAGCCACGGACAGGGCCGCACAGATACGCAGTATTTT | CASSHGQGRTDTQYF
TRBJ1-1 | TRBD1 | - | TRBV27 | TGTGCCAGCAGCTACCTACAGGGGGCCGCTGAAGCTTTCTTT | CASSYLQGAAEAFF
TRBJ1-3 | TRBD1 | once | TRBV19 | TGTGCCAGTTCATCAGGGACAGGTGGAAACACCATATATTTT | CASSSGTGGNTIYF
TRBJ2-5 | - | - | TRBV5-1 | TGCGCCAGCAGCTTGTCCTTAGCTCGGGAGACCCAGTACTTC | CASSLSLARETQYF
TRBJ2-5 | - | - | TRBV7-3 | TGTGCCAGCAGCTTTAGTCCGCTCGTGGAGACCCAGTACTTC | CASSFSPLVETQYF
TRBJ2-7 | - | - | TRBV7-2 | TGTGCCAGCAGCCCCGATGTGAGCTCCTTCTACGAGCAGTACTTC | CASSPDVSSFYEQYF
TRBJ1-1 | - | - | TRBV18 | TGTGCCAGCTCGGGGGGAGACACTGAAGCTTTCTTT | CASSGGDTEAFF
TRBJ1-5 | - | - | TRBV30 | TGTGCCTGGAGTCCTGTCCGTGGCAATCAGCCCCAGCATTTT | CAWSPVRGNQPQHF
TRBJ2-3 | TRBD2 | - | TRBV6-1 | TGTGCCAGCAGTAGCGGGGGGGCAACAGATACGCAGTATTTT | CASSSGGATDTQYF
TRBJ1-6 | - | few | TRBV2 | TGTGCCAGCAGTGAAGCCAAGGGCCAGGGATCACCCCTCCACTTT | CASSEAKGQGSPLHF
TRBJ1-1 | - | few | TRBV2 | TGTGCCAGCAGTCCGGGCACTGAAGCTTTCTTT | CASSPGTEAFF
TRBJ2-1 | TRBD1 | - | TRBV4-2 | TGTGCCAGCAGCCCCAGACAGGGGTCGCACAATGAGCAGTTCTTC | CASSPRQGSHNEQFF
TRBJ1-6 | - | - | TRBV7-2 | TGTGCCAGCAGCTTAACGGGCTCCTATAATTCACCCCTCCACTTT | CASSLTGSYNSPLHF
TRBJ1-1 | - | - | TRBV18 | TGTGCCAGCTCGTCAACAGTGAAGAACACTGAAGCTTTCTTT | CASSSTVKNTEAFF
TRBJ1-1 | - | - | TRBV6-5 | TGTGCCAGCAGAGGATCAGGGAGGGCCGAATCTTTCTTT | CASRGSGRAESFF
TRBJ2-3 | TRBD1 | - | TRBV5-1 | TGCGCCAGCAGATGGGGACAGGGGATCACAGATACGCAGTATTTT | CASRWGQGITDTQYF
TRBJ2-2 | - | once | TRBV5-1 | TGCGCCAGCAGCTTGGTTCAGGCGAACACCGGGGAGCTGTTTTTT | CASSLVQANTGELFF
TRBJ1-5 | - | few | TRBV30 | TGTGCCTGGAGTGCGGGGAGTAATCAGCCCCAGCATTTT | CAWSAGSNQPQHF
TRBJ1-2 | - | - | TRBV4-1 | TGCGCCAGCAGCCAAGATCCAGGGGAGTACTATGGCTACACCTTC | CASSQDPGEYYGYTF
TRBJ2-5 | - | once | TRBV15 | TGTGCCACCAGCAGAGATCGGGTAGTCCAAGAGACCCAGTACTTC | CATSRDRVVQETQYF
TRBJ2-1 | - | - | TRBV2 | TGTGCCAGCAGAGCGGGCCCCTACAATGAGCAGTTCTTC | CASRAGPYNEQFF
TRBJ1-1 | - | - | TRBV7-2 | TGTGCCAGCAGCTTAGACGGGGGAGTGGGGAACACTGAAGCTTTCTTT | CASSLDGGVGNTEAFF
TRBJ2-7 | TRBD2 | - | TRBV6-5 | TGTGCCAGCAGTTACACCGCGGGGGGAAATAACTACGAGCAGTACTTC | CASSYTAGGNNYEQYF
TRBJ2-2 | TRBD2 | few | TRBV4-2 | TGTGCCAGCAGCCAGGCAGGACTAGCGGGAGGCCTCAACACCGGGGAGCTGTTTTTT | CASSQAGLAGGLNTGELFF
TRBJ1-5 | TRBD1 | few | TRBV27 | TGTGCCAGCAGTGTTGGGACAGGGGGCGATCAGCCCCAGCATTTT | CASSVGTGGDQPQHF
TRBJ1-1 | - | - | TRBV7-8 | TGTGCCAGCAGCTTCGAGGTGCGACGTGTAGCTTTCTTT | CASSFEVRRVAFF
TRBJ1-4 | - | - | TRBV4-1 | TGCGCCAGCAGCCGGGGGGGGACGATGTCTAATGAAAAACTGTTTTTT | CASSRGGTMSNEKLFF